The rows below give T cell receptor beta chains drawn from one sample of a study of OX40 agonist ivuxolimab in advanced cancers. Repertoires were generated with immunoSEQ multiplex PCR, while TCRdb's copy carries only in-frame clones and drops some. Here the sample spans about 63,000 clones, approximately 92% being singletons. This material consisted of CD4+ or CD8+ T cells sorted from blood, taken in a trial of the OX40 agonist ivuxolimab. The receptors were gathered from an adult with an advanced solid tumor such as melanoma, head and neck, liver or kidney cancer. CDR3s include the opening cysteine and the closing phenylalanine or tryptophan. The order of the fields is V gene, D gene, J gene, clone size, CDR3 protein, CDR3 DNA. A D gene is named only where the DNA matches it firmly. Clone size is shown for a subset of rows, as once, few, many or a class of expanded clone.

v_gene: TRBV7-9
d_gene: TRBD2
j_gene: TRBJ2-3
abundance: NA
CDR3aa: CASSSGLAVSTDTQYF
CDR3nt: TGTGCCAGCAGCTCGGGACTAGCGGTTAGCACAGATACGCAGTATTTT

v_gene: TRBV27
d_gene: TRBD2
j_gene: TRBJ2-7
abundance: NA
CDR3aa: CASRAGTSGIHEQYF
CDR3nt: TGTGCCAGCAGGGCCGGGACTAGCGGGATCCACGAGCAGTACTTC

v_gene: TRBV7-9
d_gene: NA
j_gene: TRBJ1-4
abundance: NA
CDR3aa: CASSGQSNEKLFF
CDR3nt: TGTGCCAGCAGCGGCCAGTCTAATGAAAAACTGTTTTTT

v_gene: TRBV19
d_gene: NA
j_gene: TRBJ1-1
abundance: NA
CDR3aa: CASSIWKSTEAFF
CDR3nt: TGTGCCAGTAGTATTTGGAAAAGCACTGAAGCTTTCTTT

v_gene: TRBV6-9
d_gene: NA
j_gene: TRBJ2-7
abundance: NA
CDR3aa: CASSYEQYF
CDR3nt: TGTGCCAGCAGTTACGAGCAGTACTTC

v_gene: TRBV28
d_gene: TRBD1
j_gene: TRBJ2-7
abundance: NA
CDR3aa: CASSLRQGGYEQYF
CDR3nt: TGTGCCAGCAGTTTGAGACAGGGGGGCTACGAGCAGTACTTC

v_gene: TRBV5-4
d_gene: NA
j_gene: TRBJ2-7
abundance: NA
CDR3aa: CASSFGVGEQYF
CDR3nt: TGTGCCAGCAGCTTTGGGGTCGGCGAGCAGTACTTC

v_gene: TRBV2
d_gene: NA
j_gene: TRBJ2-7
abundance: NA
CDR3aa: CASSWDLQKYF
CDR3nt: TGTGCCAGCAGTTGGGACCTACAAAAGTACTTC

v_gene: TRBV14
d_gene: NA
j_gene: TRBJ1-2
abundance: NA
CDR3aa: CASSQDTGWGVPWYGYTF
CDR3nt: TGTGCCAGCAGCCAAGATACGGGTTGGGGGGTACCCTGGTATGGCTACACCTTC

v_gene: TRBV19
d_gene: TRBD1
j_gene: TRBJ2-5
abundance: NA
CDR3aa: CASSRDRALETQYF
CDR3nt: TGTGCCAGTAGTAGGGACAGGGCCCTAGAGACCCAGTACTTC

v_gene: TRBV4-1
d_gene: NA
j_gene: TRBJ1-5
abundance: NA
CDR3aa: CASSQVFNFGQPQHF
CDR3nt: TGCGCCAGCAGCCAAGTGTTCAATTTCGGTCAGCCCCAGCATTTT

v_gene: TRBV9
d_gene: TRBD1
j_gene: TRBJ2-1
abundance: NA
CDR3aa: CASSAGTGGSNEQFF
CDR3nt: TGTGCCAGCAGCGCCGGGACAGGGGGATCAAATGAGCAGTTCTTC

v_gene: TRBV12-5
d_gene: NA
j_gene: TRBJ2-7
abundance: NA
CDR3aa: CASGFALVSAVCFLYEQYF
CDR3nt: TGTGCTAGTGGTTTCGCCTTGGTTTCGGCGGTCTGCTTCCTTTACGAGCAGTACTTC

v_gene: TRBV15
d_gene: TRBD1
j_gene: TRBJ1-6
abundance: NA
CDR3aa: CATSRERDSSLLNSPLHF
CDR3nt: TGTGCCACCAGCAGAGAGAGGGACAGTAGTCTCCTTAATTCACCCCTCCACTTT

v_gene: TRBV4-1
d_gene: NA
j_gene: TRBJ1-1
abundance: medium-sized
CDR3aa: CASSQTDGENTEAFF
CDR3nt: TGCGCCAGCAGCCAGACCGATGGGGAGAACACTGAAGCTTTCTTT

v_gene: TRBV5-1
d_gene: NA
j_gene: TRBJ2-2
abundance: NA
CDR3aa: CASSFTGAGGELFF
CDR3nt: TGCGCCAGCAGCTTTACGGGGGCAGGCGGGGAGCTGTTTTTT

v_gene: TRBV14
d_gene: TRBD1
j_gene: TRBJ2-7
abundance: NA
CDR3aa: CASSQGQGTVYEQYF
CDR3nt: TGTGCCAGCAGCCAGGGACAGGGGACCGTCTACGAGCAGTACTTC

v_gene: TRBV19
d_gene: TRBD1
j_gene: TRBJ2-1
abundance: few
CDR3aa: CASSIDGTEYNEQFF
CDR3nt: TGTGCCAGTAGTATAGATGGGACAGAGTACAATGAGCAGTTCTTC

v_gene: TRBV27
d_gene: NA
j_gene: TRBJ2-7
abundance: NA
CDR3aa: CASSYRTGSYEQYF
CDR3nt: TGTGCCAGCAGTTACAGGACCGGGTCCTACGAGCAGTACTTC

v_gene: TRBV29-1
d_gene: NA
j_gene: TRBJ1-1
abundance: few
CDR3aa: CSVGATGNTEAFF
CDR3nt: TGCAGCGTTGGGGCCACGGGGAACACTGAAGCTTTCTTT

v_gene: TRBV30
d_gene: NA
j_gene: TRBJ1-4
abundance: NA
CDR3aa: CAWSYLEKLFF
CDR3nt: TGTGCCTGGAGTTACTTGGAAAAACTGTTTTTT

v_gene: TRBV4-1
d_gene: NA
j_gene: TRBJ1-1
abundance: few
CDR3aa: CASSQFVGGTNTEAFF
CDR3nt: TGCGCCAGCAGCCAATTCGTTGGAGGGACGAACACTGAAGCTTTCTTT

v_gene: TRBV6-1
d_gene: NA
j_gene: TRBJ2-1
abundance: NA
CDR3aa: CASSEFRGSSYNEQFF
CDR3nt: TGTGCCAGCAGTGAATTTAGGGGGAGCTCCTACAATGAGCAGTTCTTC

v_gene: TRBV5-1
d_gene: NA
j_gene: TRBJ2-7
abundance: NA
CDR3aa: CASSLSVSHEQYF
CDR3nt: TGCGCCAGCAGCTTGTCGGTCTCCCACGAGCAGTACTTC

v_gene: TRBV5-5
d_gene: NA
j_gene: TRBJ1-1
abundance: NA
CDR3aa: CASSLAGGPAFF
CDR3nt: TGTGCCAGCAGCTTGGCCGGGGGGCCGGCTTTCTTT

v_gene: TRBV2
d_gene: NA
j_gene: TRBJ2-5
abundance: NA
CDR3aa: CASRPRPEQETQYF
CDR3nt: TGTGCCAGCCGACCTAGGCCAGAACAAGAGACCCAGTACTTC

v_gene: TRBV30
d_gene: NA
j_gene: TRBJ2-2
abundance: NA
CDR3aa: CAWSDTPGSTGELFF
CDR3nt: TGTGCCTGGAGTGACACTCCAGGGTCTACCGGGGAGCTGTTTTTT

v_gene: TRBV15
d_gene: NA
j_gene: TRBJ1-2
abundance: NA
CDR3aa: CATSRDGNNYGYTF
CDR3nt: TGTGCCACCAGCAGAGACGGGAATAACTATGGCTACACCTTC

v_gene: TRBV5-4
d_gene: NA
j_gene: TRBJ1-3
abundance: NA
CDR3aa: CASSLVAGDSGNTIYF
CDR3nt: TGTGCCAGCAGCTTGGTCGCAGGAGACTCTGGAAACACCATATATTTT

v_gene: TRBV10-3
d_gene: TRBD2
j_gene: TRBJ2-1
abundance: NA
CDR3aa: CAISDPRGTSSYNEQFF
CDR3nt: TGTGCCATCAGTGATCCGAGGGGGACTAGCAGCTACAATGAGCAGTTCTTC

v_gene: TRBV6-5
d_gene: NA
j_gene: TRBJ2-7
abundance: NA
CDR3aa: CASSYEAGATYEQYF
CDR3nt: TGTGCCAGCAGTTACGAGGCGGGGGCTACCTACGAGCAGTACTTC

v_gene: TRBV27
d_gene: NA
j_gene: TRBJ2-7
abundance: few
CDR3aa: CASSVQGEQYF
CDR3nt: TGTGCCAGCAGTGTTCAGGGTGAGCAGTACTTC

v_gene: TRBV28
d_gene: TRBD1
j_gene: TRBJ2-7
abundance: NA
CDR3aa: CASSFDRGLDEQYF
CDR3nt: TGTGCCAGCAGTTTTGACAGGGGGCTGGACGAGCAGTACTTC

v_gene: TRBV6-4
d_gene: TRBD2
j_gene: TRBJ2-3
abundance: NA
CDR3aa: CASSRRAGSTDTQYF
CDR3nt: TGTGCCAGCAGTCGGCGAGCGGGGAGCACAGATACGCAGTATTTT

v_gene: TRBV27
d_gene: NA
j_gene: TRBJ1-1
abundance: NA
CDR3aa: CASSLSPGAGAFF
CDR3nt: TGTGCCAGCAGTTTAAGTCCAGGTGCGGGGGCTTTCTTT

v_gene: TRBV2
d_gene: NA
j_gene: TRBJ2-7
abundance: few
CDR3aa: CASRDTAYEQYF
CDR3nt: TGTGCCAGCAGGGACACGGCCTACGAGCAGTACTTC

v_gene: TRBV19
d_gene: TRBD1
j_gene: TRBJ1-5
abundance: once
CDR3aa: CASSTSGTGVGQPQHF
CDR3nt: TGTGCCAGTAGTACATCCGGGACAGGGGTGGGCCAGCCCCAGCATTTT

v_gene: TRBV27
d_gene: NA
j_gene: TRBJ2-7
abundance: NA
CDR3aa: CASSLSGDPDLYF
CDR3nt: TGTGCCAGCAGTTTATCGGGAGACCCTGACCTGTACTTC

v_gene: TRBV19
d_gene: TRBD1
j_gene: TRBJ2-7
abundance: NA
CDR3aa: CASSWAGTGSYEQYF
CDR3nt: TGTGCCAGCTCATGGGCGGGGACAGGCTCCTACGAGCAGTACTTC

v_gene: TRBV5-1
d_gene: NA
j_gene: TRBJ2-7
abundance: few
CDR3aa: CASSPPDAYEQYF
CDR3nt: TGCGCCAGCAGCCCGCCGGACGCCTACGAGCAGTACTTC

v_gene: TRBV7-2
d_gene: NA
j_gene: TRBJ1-2
abundance: NA
CDR3aa: CASTLFRDTANYGYTF
CDR3nt: TGTGCCAGCACCCTATTCCGGGACACAGCTAACTATGGCTACACCTTC

v_gene: TRBV9
d_gene: TRBD2
j_gene: TRBJ2-7
abundance: NA
CDR3aa: CASSAPKGGSSYEQYF
CDR3nt: TGTGCCAGCAGCGCCCCCAAGGGAGGGAGCTCCTACGAGCAGTACTTC

v_gene: TRBV9
d_gene: NA
j_gene: TRBJ1-6
abundance: NA
CDR3aa: CASSVAGSSPLHF
CDR3nt: TGTGCCAGCAGCGTAGCTGGGAGTTCACCCCTCCACTTT

v_gene: TRBV27
d_gene: NA
j_gene: TRBJ1-1
abundance: NA
CDR3aa: CASSPGHLEAFF
CDR3nt: TGTGCCAGCAGCCCGGGACACCTTGAAGCTTTCTTT

v_gene: TRBV7-3
d_gene: NA
j_gene: TRBJ2-1
abundance: NA
CDR3aa: CASSLIGDAAEQFF
CDR3nt: TGTGCCAGCAGCTTAATCGGGGACGCGGCCGAGCAGTTCTTC

v_gene: TRBV5-4
d_gene: NA
j_gene: TRBJ2-5
abundance: NA
CDR3aa: CASSYDSLQETQYF
CDR3nt: TGTGCCAGCAGCTACGACAGCCTCCAAGAGACCCAGTACTTC

v_gene: TRBV2
d_gene: NA
j_gene: TRBJ1-6
abundance: NA
CDR3aa: CASSETAPYNSPLHF
CDR3nt: TGTGCCAGCAGTGAAACGGCACCGTATAATTCACCCCTCCACTTT

v_gene: TRBV19
d_gene: NA
j_gene: TRBJ1-5
abundance: NA
CDR3aa: CASSWGERGNQPQHF
CDR3nt: TGTGCCAGCTCGTGGGGGGAGCGAGGCAATCAGCCCCAGCATTTT

v_gene: TRBV27
d_gene: TRBD2
j_gene: TRBJ2-7
abundance: NA
CDR3aa: CASSQTSDEQYF
CDR3nt: TGTGCCAGCAGTCAAACTAGCGACGAGCAGTACTTC

v_gene: TRBV7-2
d_gene: NA
j_gene: TRBJ2-3
abundance: NA
CDR3aa: CARRTSTDTQYF
CDR3nt: TGTGCCCGCCGGACTAGCACAGATACGCAGTATTTT

v_gene: TRBV2
d_gene: NA
j_gene: TRBJ2-3
abundance: NA
CDR3aa: CARNTDTQYF
CDR3nt: TGTGCGCGAAACACAGATACGCAGTATTTT

v_gene: TRBV7-9
d_gene: NA
j_gene: TRBJ2-5
abundance: NA
CDR3aa: CASSLVVEQETQYF
CDR3nt: TGTGCCAGCAGCTTAGTTGTAGAACAAGAGACCCAGTACTTC

v_gene: TRBV9
d_gene: NA
j_gene: TRBJ2-6
abundance: NA
CDR3aa: CASKRGSGANVLTF
CDR3nt: TGTGCCAGTAAAAGGGGCTCTGGGGCCAACGTCCTGACTTTC

v_gene: TRBV28
d_gene: NA
j_gene: TRBJ1-1
abundance: NA
CDR3aa: CASSLRGSWDTEAFF
CDR3nt: TGTGCCAGCAGTTTAAGAGGATCTTGGGACACTGAAGCTTTCTTT

v_gene: TRBV7-9
d_gene: NA
j_gene: TRBJ2-1
abundance: NA
CDR3aa: CASSFIANEQFF
CDR3nt: TGTGCCAGCAGCTTTATCGCGAATGAGCAGTTCTTC

v_gene: TRBV19
d_gene: NA
j_gene: TRBJ1-3
abundance: NA
CDR3aa: CASSIGSRGSGNTIYF
CDR3nt: TGTGCCAGTAGTATTGGAAGCAGGGGCTCTGGAAACACCATATATTTT

v_gene: TRBV19
d_gene: NA
j_gene: TRBJ1-5
abundance: few
CDR3aa: CASSIAGFNQPQHF
CDR3nt: TGTGCCAGTAGTATCGCGGGGTTCAATCAGCCCCAGCATTTT

v_gene: TRBV30
d_gene: NA
j_gene: TRBJ1-5
abundance: NA
CDR3aa: CAWSPGFSNQPQHF
CDR3nt: TGTGCCTGGAGTCCGGGTTTTAGCAATCAGCCCCAGCATTTT

v_gene: TRBV7-9
d_gene: TRBD1
j_gene: TRBJ1-1
abundance: NA
CDR3aa: CASQGASGTEAFF
CDR3nt: TGTGCCAGCCAGGGGGCTTCGGGGACTGAAGCTTTCTTT

v_gene: TRBV10-3
d_gene: NA
j_gene: TRBJ1-1
abundance: NA
CDR3aa: CAISESGVPYTEAFF
CDR3nt: TGTGCCATCAGTGAGTCTGGGGTACCATACACTGAAGCTTTCTTT